A single sample gave rise to the 24 T cell receptor beta chains below, sequenced in a study of cytomegalovirus exposure and HLA in healthy donors. This PCR relied on a set of 60 Vbeta primers and 13 Jbeta primers. Using immunoSEQ multiplex PCR, the repertoire was profiled, and TCRdb retains in-frame clones only, with some absent. This table holds around 80,000 clones, roughly 72% found once. Sequenced: PBMCs. The receptors were sampled from a middle-aged man in good health and CMV-seropositive.

This clone was observed a few times. The chain joins TRBV7-2 to TRBJ2-7; 10 positions agree with TRBD1. Germline loops: CDR1 SGHTA, CDR2 FQGNSA. J lost 3 bases, V lost 5 bases, and 7 bases had no gene match. The CDR3 has 15 residues. As DNA, the CDR3 is TGTGCCAGCAGCCTAGGACAGGGGGGGCTCTACGAGCAGTACTTC. Amino acid sequence: CASSLGQGGLYEQYF.

CDR3 amino acids: CASSEEEGRGWSGTQYF. CDR3 bases: TGTGCCAGCAGTGAAGAGGAAGGGAGGGGGTGGAGCGGGACCCAGTACTTC. The rearrangement uses TRBV6-1 and TRBJ2-5, with D perhaps TRBD2 (7 bases). Looked up from germline, CDR1 is MNHNS and CDR2 is SASEGT. The CDR3 has 17 residues. Trimming left V 1 base short and J 7 bases short, with 22 bases between.

This sequence joins TRBV5-4 and TRBJ2-1; 8 nucleotides match TRBD2. Germline V CDR1 and CDR2: SGHNT, YYREEE (reference sequence). CDR3 length: 15 amino acids. Trimming at V came to 10 bases and at J to 4 bases, leaving 13 bases not matched to a gene. The CDR3 spells CAAAEGGGLYNEQFF. The CDR3, as DNA: TGTGCCGCCGCGGAGGGCGGGGGGCTTTACAATGAGCAGTTCTTC.

The rearrangement joins TRBV10-3 to TRBJ1-1; TRBD1 might be the D (6 bases). Per the germline V gene, CDR1 is ENHRY and CDR2 is SYGVKD. The CDR3 has 14 residues. V was pared by 0 bases and J by 6 bases, with 11 bases between. The CDR3 bases are TGTGCCATCAGTGAGTCGGGGGGGCTGGCTGAAGCTTTCTTT. It yields the protein CAISESGGLAEAFF.

The chain carries TRBV7-7 and TRBJ2-5; TRBD2 matches at 8 bases. CDR1 and CDR2 from the germline V gene are SSHAT and FNYEAQ (reference sequence). V lost 2 bases, J lost 4 bases, and 3 bases stayed unmatched. The CDR3 length is 14 residues. This chain's CDR3 is CASSLLAGRETQYF. Here the CDR3 DNA reads TGTGCCAGCAGCTTATTAGCGGGAAGAGAGACCCAGTACTTC.

The chain couples TRBV28 to TRBJ1-1; D remains ambiguous. Trimming removed 2 bases at V and 10 bases at J, with 14 bases between. The CDR3 runs to 13 residues. Germline lookup yields CDR1 MDHEN and CDR2 SYDVKM. The CDR3 spells CASSLGGSPLAFF. The DNA for the CDR3 is TGTGCCAGCAGTTTAGGCGGAAGCCCGTTAGCTTTCTTT.

The chain recombines TRBV5-5 with TRBJ1-5; 7 nucleotides agree with TRBD1. V lost 0 bases to trimming and J lost 6 bases; unmatched junction nucleotides: 9. From germline, CDR1 is SGHKS and CDR2 YYEKEE (reference sequence). The CDR3 extends over 16 amino acids. The CDR3: CASSLGDSILSQPQHF. The CDR3 region has the DNA TGTGCCAGCAGCTTGGGGGACAGTATTCTGTCTCAGCCCCAGCATTTT.

This clone was seen more than once but under ten times. The rearrangement links TRBV7-9 to TRBJ1-1, with TRBD1 matching 8 bases. The germline V gene has CDR1 SEHNR and CDR2 FQNEAQ (reference sequence). This CDR3 is 13 amino acids long. The trim removed 7 bases at V and 4 bases at J, leaving 5 bases unmatched. The CDR3 region has the DNA TGTGCCAGCAACCCCACAGGGGGCACTGAAGCTTTCTTT. This codes for CASNPTGGTEAFF.

This rearrangement joins TRBV12-5 to TRBJ2-5; TRBD2 agrees at 11 bases. This CDR3 comprises 15 residues. The V and J ends lost 5 bases and 2 bases, in that order; junction bases with no gene match: 4. Per germline, CDR1 LGHNT and CDR2 FRNRAP. CDR3 amino acids: CASGTSGGGQETQYF. DNA of the CDR3: TGTGCTAGTGGTACTAGCGGGGGAGGGCAAGAGACCCAGTACTTC.

Within the sample, this clone is large. The chain couples TRBV9 to TRBJ2-7; TRBD2 matches at 7 bases. The CDR3 has 15 residues. The germline V gene encodes CDR1 SGDLS and CDR2 YYNGEE. V was clipped by 0 bases and J by 5 bases; unmatched bases: 8. The CDR3: CASSVEGSGRDEQYF. The DNA of the CDR3 is TGTGCCAGCAGCGTAGAGGGTAGCGGGCGGGACGAGCAGTACTTC.

The chain uses TRBV6-4 and TRBJ2-3, with 7 bases fitting TRBD1. V lost 3 bases to trimming and J lost 4 bases; unmatched junction nucleotides: 4. The CDR3 is 14 residues long. Germline CDR1 MRHNA, CDR2 SNTAGT. CDR3 sequence reads: CASSESGQADTQYF. The CDR3 DNA follows: TGTGCCAGCAGTGAATCAGGACAGGCAGATACGCAGTATTTT.

The V gene is TRBV7-2, the J gene TRBJ2-7, with TRBD2 matching 10 bases. Looked up from germline, CDR1 is SGHTA and CDR2 is FQGNSA. The CDR3 loop spans 15 amino acids. V lost 1 base, J lost 4 bases, and 4 bases stayed unmatched. The CDR3 here is CASSLEASGSYEQYF. CDR3 coding DNA: TGTGCCAGCAGCTTAGAGGCTAGCGGGAGTTACGAGCAGTACTTC.

V is TRBV19 and J is TRBJ2-3; 7 bases match TRBD2. The ends lost 6 bases at V and 4 bases at J; junction bases unmatched: 7. In germline, CDR1 is LNHDA, CDR2 SQIVND (reference sequence). The CDR3 runs to 14 residues. CDR3 DNA sequence: TGTGCCAGTAGGCGGGCGGGAGAAGCAGATACGCAGTATTTT. Its protein is CASRRAGEADTQYF.

The CDR3 region has the DNA TGTGCCAGTAGTTCGCCGGGACAGGGGGCGGATAATGAAAAACTGTTTTTT. Protein: CASSSPGQGADNEKLFF. This chain joins TRBV19 and TRBJ1-4; 12 positions agree with TRBD1. The CDR3 has 17 residues. Germline V CDR1 and CDR2: LNHDA, SQIVND (reference sequence). V shed 5 bases and J 4 bases; nucleotides not matched to a gene: 8.

The J gene is TRBJ2-3, the V gene TRBV4-2; 9 positions match TRBD2. The CDR3 runs to 16 residues. The germline V gene encodes CDR1 LGHNA and CDR2 YNFKEQ. Trimming cost V 0 bases and J 5 bases; bases outside gene matches: 6. In DNA form, the CDR3 reads TGTGCCAGCAGCCAAGAGCTGGCGGGAGGGGTAGATACGCAGTATTTT. Translation gives CASSQELAGGVDTQYF.

V is TRBV7-8 and J is TRBJ2-5; D might be TRBD1 (8 bases). This CDR3 is built from 20 residues. Trimming removed 2 bases at V and 0 bases at J, with 25 bases between. Germline CDR1 reads SGHVS; CDR2 reads FQNEAQ. The CDR3 DNA follows: TGTGCCAGCAGCTTAATAGGACAGGGATTTGCGGGGGAAGACCAAGAGACCCAGTACTTC. It specifies CASSLIGQGFAGEDQETQYF.

This clone came up once. The CDR3 region has the DNA TGTGCCAGCAGCTTAGAGGGACTTCAAGAGAACACTGAAGCTTTCTTT. This codes for CASSLEGLQENTEAFF. The genes are TRBV7-6 and TRBJ1-1; D might be TRBD1 (5 bases). The CDR3 runs 16 residues. Deletions cut 1 base from V and 1 base from J, with 13 bases between. CDR1 and CDR2 from the germline V gene are SGHVS and FNYEAQ.

The chain carries TRBV7-2 and TRBJ2-3; 7 positions match TRBD1. The V and J ends lost 6 bases and 4 bases, in that order; junction bases with no gene match: 10. This CDR3 spans 15 amino acids. The germline CDR1 and CDR2 sequences are SGHTA and FQGNSA. In DNA, the CDR3 is TGTGCCAGCAGTTTACAAAGACAGGGCGCAGATACGCAGTATTTT. Protein: CASSLQRQGADTQYF. The whole variable domain, remainder taken from reference TRBV7-2 and TRBJ2-3, is GAGVSQSPSNKVTEKGKDVELRCDPISGHTALYWYRQSLGQGLEFLIYFQGNSAPDKSGLPSDRFSAERTGGSVSTLTIQRTQQEDSAVYLCASSLQRQGADTQYFGPGTRLTVL.

This clone was detected only a few times. The V call is TRBV4-2, the J call TRBJ2-3, with 9 bases matching TRBD2. CDR3 size: 17 residues. The germline gives CDR1 LGHNA, CDR2 YNFKEQ. The V and J ends lost 1 base and 2 bases, in that order; junction bases with no gene match: 7. The DNA for the CDR3 is TGTGCCAGCAGCCAAGGGCCCGCGGGGGGGGCCACAGATACGCAGTATTTT. Its protein product is CASSQGPAGGATDTQYF.

The CDR3 DNA is TGCGCCAGCAGCTTTTATGGCAGCGGCTCCACTGAAGCTTTCTTT. Translation gives CASSFYGSGSTEAFF. J is TRBJ1-1 and V is TRBV5-1; D uncertain. The CDR3 runs to 15 residues. Looked up from germline, CDR1 is SGHRS and CDR2 is YFSETQ. V was shortened by 2 bases and J by 4 bases, with 15 bases between the two germline ends.

V and J are TRBV7-9 and TRBJ1-3; D possibly corresponds to TRBD1 (6 bases). CDR1 and CDR2 (germline): SEHNR, FQNEAQ (reference sequence). The V end was cut by 3 bases, the J end by 4 bases, with 13 bases between. This CDR3 region has 15 residues. CDR3 sequence: CASSLKTGRGNTIYF. The CDR3 DNA sequence: TGTGCCAGCAGCTTGAAAACAGGGAGAGGAAACACCATATATTTT. Full variable domain (rest looked up from reference TRBV7-9 and TRBJ1-3): DTGVSQNPRHKITKRGQNVTFRCDPISEHNRLYWYRQTLGQGPEFLTYFQNEAQLEKSRLLSDRFSAERPKGSFSTLEIQRTEQGDSAMYLCASSLKTGRGNTIYFGEGSWLTVV.

This clone was seen at least ten times. The J gene is TRBJ1-2, the V gene TRBV6-1; TRBD1 might be the D (5 bases). There are 15 residues in the CDR3. The germline V gene encodes CDR1 MNHNS and CDR2 SASEGT. The V end lost 1 base, the J end lost 8 bases, and 17 bases lay between the germline ends. The CDR3 reads CASSEERGAISGYTF. The DNA of the CDR3 is TGTGCCAGCAGTGAAGAAAGGGGCGCGATTAGCGGCTACACCTTC.

The rearrangement uses TRBV2 and TRBJ2-7; 9 bases fit TRBD2. Per germline, CDR1 SNHLY and CDR2 FYNNEI. With 7 bases clipped from V and 0 bases from J, the junction kept 4 bases outside the gene matches. This CDR3 spans 14 amino acids. The CDR3 protein is CASTTSGFSYEQYF. The CDR3 nucleotides are TGTGCCAGCACGACTAGCGGATTCTCCTACGAGCAGTACTTC.

This chain joins TRBV10-1 and TRBJ2-2; possible D gene TRBD1, 6 bases. Germline V gene data show CDR1 as WNHNN and CDR2 as SYGVQD (reference sequence). V lost 5 bases, J lost 5 bases, and 9 bases lay in between. The CDR3 covers 13 residues. The CDR3 loop is CASSRTGTGELFF. The CDR3 coding sequence is TGCGCCAGCAGTCGAACAGGGACCGGGGAGCTGTTTTTT.